Sequencing of this T cell receptor (beta chain) was carried out in a study of cytomegalovirus exposure and HLA in healthy donors. Study-wide results and limits: Later analysis demonstrated an association between a missense DCLRE1C variant and TCR beta V- and J-gene trimming. On later analysis, the bulk of CMV-associated TCR beta chains appeared to be HLA-restricted. The authors reported that TCR beta sequences could predict HLA-A and HLA-B alleles. These predictions were accurate for most subjects in the first cohort. Most TCRs appeared rarely, but some public TCRs recurred in many donors.

Germline-derived CDR1 and CDR2 are LNHDA and SQIVND (reference sequence). The V gene lost 4 bases and the J gene lost 7 bases, with 13 bases spanning the gap. This CDR3 is 14 amino acids long. This clone has just a few counts. As yet, its antigen is unknown. The PCR had 60 Vbeta and 13 Jbeta primers. The data were produced by immunoSEQ multiplex PCR, yet TCRdb's version contains in-frame clones alone and is incomplete. The table lists around 150,000 clones, around 80% of them singletons. The receptor's source is a man aged 35 to 55 in good health and CMV-seronegative. Sequenced: PBMCs. The rearrangement joins TRBV19 to TRBJ1-4; tentative D call: TRBD1 (6 bases). CDR3 region: CASSSTGQGEKLFF. The CDR3 DNA reads as TGTGCCAGTAGTAGTACAGGGCAAGGTGAAAAACTGTTTTTT.